The clone carrying this TCR beta chain was seen repeatedly, ten times or more. This entry belongs to a study of molecular identifiers for immune sequencing clone quantification. Using its own MiXCR run on the PCR reads, TCRdb lists one record per CDR3 protein. The sample contains hundreds of thousands of distinct CDR3 sequences, 25% of which appear only once. The source is a human donor in good health. Some libraries in this study had Jurkat cell RNA spiked in. Material: naive CD8+ T cells from blood, with Jurkat cell RNA spiked in. Documented subset: FACS-sorted CD8+CD4-CCR7+CD45RA+ naive T cells.

The CDR3 loop is CSVGPGEGDTEAFF. CDR3 DNA: TGCAGCGTTGGGCCGGGTGAGGGCGACACTGAAGCTTTCTTT. V and J are TRBV29-1 and TRBJ1-1; no definite D call. The V gene lost 4 bases and the J gene lost 3 bases, with 15 bases spanning the gap. CDR1 and CDR2 from the germline V gene are SQVTM and ANQGSEA. The CDR3 contains 14 residues.